Shown below are 17 T cell receptor beta chains from a single sample sequenced in a study of neurological immune-mediated disorders. One entry per CDR3 protein, called by TCRdb with MiXCR from the 5' RACE reads. The repertoire holds about 59,000 distinct CDR3 sequences, 3% to 4.5% seen once, with about 3.1% in the top ten. Sequencing used PBMCs. The receptors come from a woman aged 25 to 39 with multiple sclerosis.

This clonotype was detected many times. The chain links TRBV27 to TRBJ1-5, with no clear D. V lost 4 bases and J 1 base, leaving 8 bases between the germline ends. Germline-derived CDR1 and CDR2 are MNHEY and SMNVEV (reference sequence). The CDR3 is made up of 14 amino acids. The CDR3 nucleotides read TGTGCCAGCAGTTGGGGAGTAAGCAATCAGCCCCAGCATTTT. Protein sequence: CASSWGVSNQPQHF.

This clonotype appeared many times. V and J are TRBV10-3 and TRBJ2-3; TRBD2 agrees at 8 bases. This CDR3 contains 16 residues. V shed 4 bases, J shed 5 bases, and the junction held 11 bases outside the gene matches. CDR1 is ENHRY, CDR2 SYGVKD, per germline. The CDR3 is CAISVGPGGPGDTQYF. CDR3 bases: TGTGCCATCAGTGTGGGTCCGGGAGGGCCGGGAGATACGCAGTATTTT.

This clonotype showed up many times. This chain uses TRBV29-1 with TRBJ2-1; D unresolved. Trimming removed 3 bases at V and 7 bases at J, with 13 bases between. Germline lookup yields CDR1 SQVTM and CDR2 ANQGSEA. The CDR3 runs to 13 residues. Written as DNA, the CDR3 is TGCAGCGTTGATGGGCTAGGAAGGAATGAGCAGTTCTTC. The encoded protein is CSVDGLGRNEQFF.

This clonotype was observed at least ten times. The chain uses TRBV11-3 and TRBJ2-1; 9 bases match TRBD1. The CDR3 is made up of 16 amino acids. Germline V gene data show CDR1 as SGHNT and CDR2 as YENEEA. The V and J ends lost 2 bases and 6 bases, in that order; junction bases with no gene match: 8. The CDR3 loop reads CASSLNQGQGGNEQFF. The DNA for the CDR3 is TGTGCCAGCAGCTTAAATCAGGGACAGGGCGGCAATGAGCAGTTCTTC. Supplemented by reference TRBV11-3 and TRBJ2-1, the full variable domain reads EAGVVQSPRYKIIEKKQPVAFWCNPISGHNTLYWYLQNLGQGPELLIRYENEEAVDDSQLPKDRFSAERLKGVDSTLKIQPAELGDSAVYLCASSLNQGQGGNEQFFGPGTRLTVL.

This clonotype was counted ten times or more. The V and J genes are TRBV3-1 and TRBJ2-3; 10 positions agree with TRBD2. CDR1 LGHDT and CDR2 YNNKEL come from the germline V gene (reference sequence). The V gene end was trimmed by 4 bases and the J gene end by 2 bases; junction bases not matched to a gene: 6. This CDR3 has 16 residues. Here the CDR3 DNA reads TGTGCCAGCAGCCCCGGGACTAGCGCGCTCACAGATACGCAGTATTTT. Translation gives CASSPGTSALTDTQYF.

This clonotype was recorded at least ten times. The chain couples TRBV7-6 to TRBJ2-7; 11 positions match TRBD2. This CDR3 is 16 amino acids long. In germline, CDR1 is SGHVS, CDR2 FNYEAQ. V was clipped by 0 bases and J by 5 bases; unmatched bases: 6. The CDR3 sequence is CASSLAETSGNHEQYF. CDR3 DNA sequence: TGTGCCAGCAGCTTAGCGGAGACTAGCGGGAACCACGAGCAGTACTTC. The full variable domain, completed using reference TRBV7-6 and TRBJ2-7, is GAGVSQSPRYKVTKRGQDVALRCDPISGHVSLYWYRQALGQGPEFLTYFNYEAQQDKSGLPNDRFSAERPEGSISTLTIQRTEQRDSAMYRCASSLAETSGNHEQYFGPGTRLTVT.

This clonotype has ten or more counts. The chain joins TRBV20-1 to TRBJ1-5; D is unresolved. The CDR3 has 13 residues. Germline V CDR1 and CDR2: DFQATT, SNEGSKA (reference sequence). Between the trimmed V and J ends, which lost 3 bases and 3 bases, there was a span of 9 bases. The CDR3 DNA follows: TGCAGTGCTAGCTCCGGGTCCAATCAGCCCCAGCATTTT. It codes for CSASSGSNQPQHF.

At least ten counts were recorded for this clonotype. The chain links TRBV5-1 to TRBJ2-1, with 7 bases identical to TRBD1. This CDR3 contains 13 residues. In germline, CDR1 is SGHRS, CDR2 YFSETQ. J gave up 9 bases and V 4 bases, and 7 bases lay outside the gene matches. Here the CDR3 DNA reads TGCGCCAGCAGCCCGGACAGGTGGAGTGAGCAGTTCTTC. Residues: CASSPDRWSEQFF.

The table lists this clonotype with many counts. The J gene is TRBJ2-6, the V gene TRBV6-6; TRBD1 matches at 10 bases. The length of the CDR3 is 20 residues. CDR1 is MNHNY and CDR2 is SVGAGI in the germline V gene (reference sequence). J was trimmed by 1 base and V by 2 bases; bases with no gene match: 11. CDR3 in DNA: TGTGCCAGCAGTTACGCAACCGGGACAGGGGTCCTGTCTGGGGCCAACGTCCTGACTTTC. Its protein is CASSYATGTGVLSGANVLTF.

This clonotype occurred many times. J is TRBJ1-4 and V is TRBV27, with a possible D match to TRBD1 (5 bases). The CDR3 length is 13 residues. Germline V gene sequence: CDR1 MNHEY, CDR2 SMNVEV (reference sequence). V lost 3 bases, J lost 8 bases, and 10 bases lay in between. The CDR3 spells CASSLGRGEKLFF. CDR3 coding DNA: TGTGCCAGCAGTTTGGGCCGGGGGGAAAAACTGTTTTTT. Full variable domain (outside the CDR3, taken from reference TRBV27 and TRBJ1-4): EAQVTQNPRYLITVTGKKLTVTCSQNMNHEYMSWYRQDPGLGLRQIYYSMNVEVTDKGDVPEGYKVSRKEKRNFPLILESPSPNQTSLYFCASSLGRGEKLFFGSGTQLSVL.

Many counts were recorded for this clonotype. V and J are TRBV10-3 and TRBJ2-2; 7 bases match TRBD2. Germline V gives CDR1 ENHRY, CDR2 SYGVKD. The CDR3 is 13 amino acids. Trimming cost V 10 bases and J 4 bases; bases outside gene matches: 6. CDR3 nucleotide sequence: TGTGCCACCCGGTGGGAGGGCACCGGGGAGCTGTTTTTT. Its translation: CATRWEGTGELFF.

This clonotype came up many times. The junction differs from germline at one of its ends, possibly a read error. The chain combines TRBV10-3 with TRBJ1-5; possibly TRBD1 for D (5 bases). Germline loops: CDR1 ENHRY, CDR2 SYGVKD. This CDR3 has 13 residues. Here the CDR3 reads CAIAGTSDQPQNF. The CDR3 DNA reads as TGTGCCATCGCCGGGACCTCCGACCAGCCCCAGAATTTT.

This clonotype was seen only a few times. The rearrangement joins TRBV14 to TRBJ2-3, with D tentatively TRBD1 (5 bases). CDR3 length: 14 residues. Trimming took off 5 bases at V and 2 bases at J, with 11 bases between the two ends. CDR1 is SGHDN and CDR2 is FVKESK in the germline V gene. The CDR3 here is CASSIRGATDTQYF. CDR3 coding DNA: TGTGCCAGCAGCATAAGGGGTGCCACAGATACGCAGTATTTT.

This clonotype was detected ten times or more. V and J are TRBV7-6 and TRBJ2-5, with D unresolved. There are 16 residues in the CDR3. V lost 1 base and J 3 bases, leaving 15 bases between the germline ends. Germline-derived CDR1 and CDR2 are SGHVS and FNYEAQ. The CDR3 bases are TGTGCCAGCAGCTTAGGGCCGACGGCGGTAAAAGAGACCCAGTACTTC. It translates to CASSLGPTAVKETQYF.

Comments on this clonotype: Here the CDR3 omits its conserved ending phenylalanine or tryptophan, so a read error is the likely source. The CDR3 coding sequence is TGCGCCAGCCGCGAGCAAGATACGCAGTATTAT. Protein: CASREQDTQYY. The genes are TRBV5-1 and TRBJ2-3; D not certain. Trimming cost V 7 bases and J 5 bases, with 8 bases left between them. The CDR3 loop spans 11 amino acids. CDR1 is SGHRS and CDR2 is YFSETQ in the germline V gene.

In this sample, this clonotype turned up a few times. The chain has TRBV10-1 and TRBJ2-3; the match to TRBD1 covers 10 bases. Germline V lookup: CDR1 WNHNN, CDR2 SYGVQD (reference sequence). The CDR3 has 17 residues. The trim removed 2 bases at V and 1 base at J, leaving 6 bases unmatched. This CDR3 reads CASSENDRGPGTDTQYF. CDR3 bases: TGCGCCAGCAGTGAGAATGACAGGGGGCCGGGCACAGATACGCAGTATTTT.

The sample holds a few counts of this clonotype. The CDR3 coding sequence is TGCAGCACGTTCCAAGGAAAGGGGGCCAGAGTGTTCTTC. It translates to CSTFQGKGARVFF. The chain combines TRBV29-1 with TRBJ2-1; TRBD1 matches at 7 bases. V was clipped by 8 bases and J by 15 bases; unmatched bases: 19. This CDR3 has 13 amino acids. In germline, CDR1 is SQVTM, CDR2 ANQGSEA.